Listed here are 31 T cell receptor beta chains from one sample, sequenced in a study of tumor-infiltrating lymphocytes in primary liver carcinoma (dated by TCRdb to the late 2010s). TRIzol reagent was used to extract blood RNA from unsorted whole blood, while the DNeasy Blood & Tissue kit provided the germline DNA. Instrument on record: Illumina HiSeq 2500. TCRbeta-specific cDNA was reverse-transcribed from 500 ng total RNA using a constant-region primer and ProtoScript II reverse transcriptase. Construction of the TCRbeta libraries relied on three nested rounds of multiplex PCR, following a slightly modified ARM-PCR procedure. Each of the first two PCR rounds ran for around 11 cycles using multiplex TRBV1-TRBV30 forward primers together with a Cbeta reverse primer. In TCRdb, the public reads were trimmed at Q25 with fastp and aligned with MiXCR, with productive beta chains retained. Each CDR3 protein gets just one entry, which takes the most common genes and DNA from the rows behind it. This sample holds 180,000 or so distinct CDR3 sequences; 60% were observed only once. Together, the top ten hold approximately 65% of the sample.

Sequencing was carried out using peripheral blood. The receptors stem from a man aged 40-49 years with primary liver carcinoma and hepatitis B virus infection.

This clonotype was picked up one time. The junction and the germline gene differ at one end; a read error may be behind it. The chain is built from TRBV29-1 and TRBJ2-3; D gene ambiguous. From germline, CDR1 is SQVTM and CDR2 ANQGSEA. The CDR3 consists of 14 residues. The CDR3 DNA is TGCAACGTTGAAGGCGCATCTAGCACAGATACGCAGTATTTT. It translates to CNVEGASSTDTQYF.

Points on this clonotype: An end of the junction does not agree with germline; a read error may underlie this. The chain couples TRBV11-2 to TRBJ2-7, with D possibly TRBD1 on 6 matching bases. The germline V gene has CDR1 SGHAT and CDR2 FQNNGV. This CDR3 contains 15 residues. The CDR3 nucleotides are TGTGCCAGCAGCTTAGTGCAGGACAGTCCTTTGGAGCGGTACTTC. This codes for CASSLVQDSPLERYF.

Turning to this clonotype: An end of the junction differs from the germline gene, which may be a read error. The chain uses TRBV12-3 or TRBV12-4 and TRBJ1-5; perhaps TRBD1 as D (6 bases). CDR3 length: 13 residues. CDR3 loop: CASSQGQNQPPHF. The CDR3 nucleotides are TGTGCCAGCAGTCAAGGACAGAATCAGCCCCCGCATTTT.

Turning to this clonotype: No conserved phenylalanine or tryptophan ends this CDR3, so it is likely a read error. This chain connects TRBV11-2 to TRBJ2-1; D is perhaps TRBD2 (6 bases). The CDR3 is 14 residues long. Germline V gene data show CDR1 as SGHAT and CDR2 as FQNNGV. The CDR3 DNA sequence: TGTGCCTGCAGCTTAGCGCTAGCGTACAATGAGCAGTTCTCC. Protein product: CACSLALAYNEQFS.

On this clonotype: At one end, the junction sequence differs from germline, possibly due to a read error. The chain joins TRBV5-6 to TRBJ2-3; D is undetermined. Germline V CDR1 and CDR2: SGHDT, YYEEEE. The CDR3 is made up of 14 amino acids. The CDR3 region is CASSLFQTTDTPYF. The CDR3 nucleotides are TGTGCCAGCAGCTTGTTTCAGACCACAGATACGCCGTATTTT.

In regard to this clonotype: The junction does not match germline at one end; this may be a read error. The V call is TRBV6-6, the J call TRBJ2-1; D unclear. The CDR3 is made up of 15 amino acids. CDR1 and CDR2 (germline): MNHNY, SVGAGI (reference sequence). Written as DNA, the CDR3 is TGTGCCAGCAGTCAGACCTCCGGGCTTAACAATGAGCAGTTTTTC. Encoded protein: CASSQTSGLNNEQFF.

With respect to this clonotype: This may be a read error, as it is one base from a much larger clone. The CDR3 protein is CSVTRTGDTEAFF. The CDR3 DNA is TGCAGCGTTACACGGACAGGGGACACTGAAGCTTTCTTT. The V call is TRBV29-1, the J call TRBJ1-1; 9 bases fit TRBD1. The trim removed 5 bases at V and 3 bases at J, leaving 4 bases unmatched. There are 13 residues in the CDR3. Germline values: CDR1 SQVTM, CDR2 ANQGSEA.

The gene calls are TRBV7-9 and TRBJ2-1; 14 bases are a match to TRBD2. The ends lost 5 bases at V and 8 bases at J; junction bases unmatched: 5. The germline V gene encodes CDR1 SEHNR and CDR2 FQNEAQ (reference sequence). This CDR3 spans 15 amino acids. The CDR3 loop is CASSEGLAGVDEQFF. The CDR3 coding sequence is TGTGCCAGCAGCGAGGGACTAGCGGGAGTCGATGAGCAGTTCTTC.

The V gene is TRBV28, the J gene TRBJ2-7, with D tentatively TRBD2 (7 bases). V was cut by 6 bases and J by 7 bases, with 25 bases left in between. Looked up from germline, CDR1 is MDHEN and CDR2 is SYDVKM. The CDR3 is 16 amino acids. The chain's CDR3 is CASSSTSVRQAREQYF. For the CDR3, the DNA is TGTGCCAGCAGCTCCACTAGCGTGAGACAGGCTCGGGAGCAGTACTTC.

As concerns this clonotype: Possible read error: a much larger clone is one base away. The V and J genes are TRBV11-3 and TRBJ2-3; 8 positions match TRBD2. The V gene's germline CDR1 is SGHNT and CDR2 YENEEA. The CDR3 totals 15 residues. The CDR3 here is CASSSAGGSIDTRYF. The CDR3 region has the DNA TGTGCCAGCAGCAGCGCGGGGGGTAGCATAGATACGCGGTATTTT. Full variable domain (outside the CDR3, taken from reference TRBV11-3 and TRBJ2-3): EAGVVQSPRYKIIEKKQPVAFWCNPISGHNTLYWYLQNLGQGPELLIRYENEEAVDDSQLPKDRFSAERLKGVDSTLKIQPAELGDSAVYLCASSSAGGSIDTRYFGPGTRLTVL.

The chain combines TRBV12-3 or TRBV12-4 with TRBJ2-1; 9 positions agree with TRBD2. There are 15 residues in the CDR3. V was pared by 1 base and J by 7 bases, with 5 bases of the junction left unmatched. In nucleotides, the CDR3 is TGTGCCAGCAGTTTAGTTAGCGGGAGACTGAATGAGCAGTTCTTC. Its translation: CASSLVSGRLNEQFF.

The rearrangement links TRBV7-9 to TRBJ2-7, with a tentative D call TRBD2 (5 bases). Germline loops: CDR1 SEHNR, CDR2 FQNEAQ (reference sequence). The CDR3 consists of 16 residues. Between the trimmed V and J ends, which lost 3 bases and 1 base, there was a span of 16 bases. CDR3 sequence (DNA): TGTGCCAGCAGCTTCTCTCTGTCCGGGATGTCCTACGAGCAGTACTTC. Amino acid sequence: CASSFSLSGMSYEQYF.

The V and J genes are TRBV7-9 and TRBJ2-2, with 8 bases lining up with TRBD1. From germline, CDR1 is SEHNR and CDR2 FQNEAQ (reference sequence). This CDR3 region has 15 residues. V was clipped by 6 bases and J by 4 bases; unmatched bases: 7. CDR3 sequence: CASSWGQAGTGELFF. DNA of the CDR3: TGTGCCAGCAGTTGGGGACAGGCTGGCACCGGGGAGCTGTTTTTT.

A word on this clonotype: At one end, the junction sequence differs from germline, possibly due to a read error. CDR3 nucleotide sequence: TGCGCCAGTAGCCAAACCCAACAGAGTAGGGGCTATGGCTACACCTTC. This sequence encodes CASSQTQQSRGYGYTF. The chain links TRBV4-1 to TRBJ1-2, with D maybe TRBD1 (5 bases). The CDR3 loop spans 16 amino acids. The germline CDR1 and CDR2 sequences are MGHRA and YSYEKL.

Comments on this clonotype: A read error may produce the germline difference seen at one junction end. The CDR3 DNA reads as TGCGCCAGCAGGGAGCAGGGAACAGATATGCAGTATTTT. This sequence encodes CASREQGTDMQYF. The gene calls are TRBV4-1 and TRBJ2-3, with D maybe TRBD1 (5 bases). The germline gives CDR1 MGHRA, CDR2 YSYEKL. The CDR3 length is 13 residues.

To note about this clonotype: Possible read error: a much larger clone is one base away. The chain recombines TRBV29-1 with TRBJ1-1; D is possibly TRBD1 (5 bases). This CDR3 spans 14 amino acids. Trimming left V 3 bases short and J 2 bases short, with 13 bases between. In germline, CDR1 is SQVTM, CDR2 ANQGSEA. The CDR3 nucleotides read TGCAGCGTTGACGTGACAGTGGGAAACACTGAAGCTTTCTTT. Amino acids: CSVDVTVGNTEAFF.

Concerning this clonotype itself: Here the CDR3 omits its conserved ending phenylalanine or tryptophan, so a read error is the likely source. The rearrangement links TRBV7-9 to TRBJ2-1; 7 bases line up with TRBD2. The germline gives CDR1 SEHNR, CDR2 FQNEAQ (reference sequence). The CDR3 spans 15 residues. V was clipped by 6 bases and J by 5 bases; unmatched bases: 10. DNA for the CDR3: TGTGCCAGCAGTCTTGGCGGGAGCGCGGACAATGAGCAGTTCGTC. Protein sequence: CASSLGGSADNEQFV.

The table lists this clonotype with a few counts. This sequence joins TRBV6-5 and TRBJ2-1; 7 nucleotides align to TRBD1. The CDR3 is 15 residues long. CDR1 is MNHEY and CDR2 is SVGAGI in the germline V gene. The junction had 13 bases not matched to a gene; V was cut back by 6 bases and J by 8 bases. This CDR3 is CASSTYRGSGHEQFF. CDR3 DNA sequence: TGTGCCAGCAGCACGTACAGGGGTTCTGGTCATGAGCAGTTCTTC.

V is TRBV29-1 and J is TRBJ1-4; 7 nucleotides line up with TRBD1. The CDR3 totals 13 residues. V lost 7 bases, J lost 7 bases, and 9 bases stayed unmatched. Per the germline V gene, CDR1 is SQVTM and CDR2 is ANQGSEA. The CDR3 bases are TGCAGCGCCTGGTCCGGGACAGCTGAAAAACTGTTTTTT. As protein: CSAWSGTAEKLFF.

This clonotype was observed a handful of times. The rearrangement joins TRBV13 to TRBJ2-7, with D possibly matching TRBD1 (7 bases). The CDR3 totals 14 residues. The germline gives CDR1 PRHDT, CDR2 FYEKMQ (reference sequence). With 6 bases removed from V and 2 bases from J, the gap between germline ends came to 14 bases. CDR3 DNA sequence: TGTGCCAGCAGACCTTCAGGGGGGACCTACGAGCAGTACTTC. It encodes CASRPSGGTYEQYF.

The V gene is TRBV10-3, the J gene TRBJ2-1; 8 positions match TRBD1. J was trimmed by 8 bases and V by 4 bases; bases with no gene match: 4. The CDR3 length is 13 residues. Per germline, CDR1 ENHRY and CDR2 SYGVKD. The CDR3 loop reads CAISVDRGDEQFF. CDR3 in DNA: TGTGCCATCAGTGTAGACAGGGGCGATGAGCAGTTCTTC.

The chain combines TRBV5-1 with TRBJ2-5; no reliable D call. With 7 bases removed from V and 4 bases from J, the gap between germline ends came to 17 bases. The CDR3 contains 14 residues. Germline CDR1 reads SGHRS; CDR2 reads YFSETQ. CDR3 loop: CASGAGLGTETQYF. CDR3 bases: TGCGCCAGCGGCGCTGGATTAGGCACAGAGACCCAGTACTTC.

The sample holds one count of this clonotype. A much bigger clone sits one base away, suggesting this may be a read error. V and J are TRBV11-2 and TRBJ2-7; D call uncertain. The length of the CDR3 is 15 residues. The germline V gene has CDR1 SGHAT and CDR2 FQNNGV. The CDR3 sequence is CANSFGPSGSYEQYF. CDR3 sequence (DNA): TGTGCCAACAGCTTCGGTCCCTCGGGCTCCTACGAGCAGTACTTC.

This CDR3 reads CASSEGGLAAHEQFF. In DNA form, the CDR3 reads TGTGCCAGCAGCGAGGGGGGACTAGCGGCCCATGAGCAGTTCTTC. The chain combines TRBV13 with TRBJ2-1; TRBD2 agrees at 11 bases. The germline V gene encodes CDR1 PRHDT and CDR2 FYEKMQ (reference sequence). The CDR3 is 15 amino acids. J gave up 8 bases and V 5 bases, and 8 bases lay outside the gene matches. Complete variable domain (other parts from reference TRBV13 and TRBJ2-1): AAGVIQSPRHLIKEKRETATLKCYPIPRHDTVYWYQQGPGQDPQFLISFYEKMQSDKGSIPDRFSAQQFSDYHSELNMSSLELGDSALYFCASSEGGLAAHEQFFGPGTRLTVL.

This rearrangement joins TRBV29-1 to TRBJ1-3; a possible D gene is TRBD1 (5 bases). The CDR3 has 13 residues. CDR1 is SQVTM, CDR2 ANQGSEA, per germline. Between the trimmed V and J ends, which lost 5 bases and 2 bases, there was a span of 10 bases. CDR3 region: CSVRGVAGNTIYF. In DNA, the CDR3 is TGCAGCGTTAGAGGGGTAGCTGGAAACACCATATATTTT.

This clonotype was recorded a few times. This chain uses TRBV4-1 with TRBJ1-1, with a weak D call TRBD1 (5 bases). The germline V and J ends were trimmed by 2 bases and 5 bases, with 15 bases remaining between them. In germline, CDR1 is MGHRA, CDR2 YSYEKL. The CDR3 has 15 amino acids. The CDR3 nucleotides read TGCGCCAGCAGCCAAACCTTAAGGGGCGATACTGAAGCTTTCTTT. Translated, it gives CASSQTLRGDTEAFF.

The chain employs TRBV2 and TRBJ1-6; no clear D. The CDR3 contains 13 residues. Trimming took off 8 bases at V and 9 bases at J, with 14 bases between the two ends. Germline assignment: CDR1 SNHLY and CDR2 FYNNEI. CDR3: CASGGQQTSPLHF. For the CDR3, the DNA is TGTGCCAGCGGTGGGCAGCAGACTTCACCCCTCCACTTT.

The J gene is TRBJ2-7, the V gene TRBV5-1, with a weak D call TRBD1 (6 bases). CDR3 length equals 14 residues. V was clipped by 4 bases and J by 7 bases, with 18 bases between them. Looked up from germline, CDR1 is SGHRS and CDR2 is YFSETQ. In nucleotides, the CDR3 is TGCGCCAGCAGCATAAAGGCCGACAGGCAGGAGCAGTACTTC. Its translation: CASSIKADRQEQYF.

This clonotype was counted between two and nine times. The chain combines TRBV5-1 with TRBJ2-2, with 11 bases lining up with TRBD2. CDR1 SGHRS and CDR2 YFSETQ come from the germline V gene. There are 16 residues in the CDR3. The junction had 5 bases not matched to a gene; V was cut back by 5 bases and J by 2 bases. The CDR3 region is CASSPRLAGNTGELFF. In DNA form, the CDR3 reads TGCGCCAGCAGTCCCCGACTAGCGGGAAACACCGGGGAGCTGTTTTTT. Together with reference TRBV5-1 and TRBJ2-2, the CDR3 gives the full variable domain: KAGVTQTPRYLIKTRGQQVTLSCSPISGHRSVSWYQQTPGQGLQFLFEYFSETQRNKGNFPGRFSGRQFSNSRSEMNVSTLELGDSALYLCASSPRLAGNTGELFFGEGSRLTVL.

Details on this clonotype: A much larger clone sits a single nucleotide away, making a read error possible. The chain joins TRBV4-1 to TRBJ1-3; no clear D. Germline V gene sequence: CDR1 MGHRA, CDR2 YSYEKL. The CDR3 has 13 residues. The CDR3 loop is CASRQVGGNTIYF. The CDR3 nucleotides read TGCGCCAGCAGACAAGTAGGCGGAAACACCATATATTTT.

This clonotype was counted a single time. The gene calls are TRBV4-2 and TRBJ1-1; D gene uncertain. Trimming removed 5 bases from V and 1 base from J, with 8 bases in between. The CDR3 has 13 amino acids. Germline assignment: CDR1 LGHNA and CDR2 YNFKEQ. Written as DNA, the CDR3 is TGTGCCAGCAGCATGGACCCGAACACTGAAGCTTTCTTT. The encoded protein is CASSMDPNTEAFF.